These 14 T cell receptor beta chains were all obtained from the same sample, sequenced in a study of beta chain features in type 1 diabetes. What was sequenced were expressed TCRB transcripts, since all of the isolated RNA had been reverse transcribed. The data were produced by immunoSEQ multiplex PCR, yet TCRdb's version contains in-frame clones alone and is incomplete. This table has 150,000 to 180,000 clones, roughly 8% appearing once. The sample consisted of central memory CD4+ T cells from blood. These receptors came from a man aged 18 to 29 in good health.

This clone has only a few counts. The chain couples TRBV5-1 to TRBJ1-2; no definite D call. The germline CDR1 and CDR2 sequences are SGHRS and YFSETQ. The ends were cut back, 4 bases at V and 1 base at J, with 20 bases in the middle. The CDR3 has 17 residues. In DNA form, the CDR3 reads TGCGCCAGCAGCCCCCGCTCCCGGGTTGAGGGTAACTATGGCTACACCTTC. This encodes CASSPRSRVEGNYGYTF.

This rearrangement joins TRBV18 to TRBJ1-3; 9 nucleotides agree with TRBD1. The V gene end was trimmed by 3 bases and the J gene end by 7 bases; junction bases not matched to a gene: 4. Germline values: CDR1 KGHSH, CDR2 LQKENI. The CDR3 totals 14 residues. The CDR3 is CASSPGTGSNTIYF. The DNA of the CDR3 is TGTGCCAGCTCACCCGGGACAGGGTCGAACACCATATATTTT.

This chain connects TRBV5-1 to TRBJ1-4; 7 positions match TRBD1. This CDR3 contains 15 residues. Germline trimming cut 4 bases from V and 7 bases from J; bases unmatched to any gene: 10. In germline, CDR1 is SGHRS, CDR2 YFSETQ. This CDR3 is CASSDREAAGEKLFF. In nucleotides, the CDR3 is TGCGCCAGCAGCGACAGGGAGGCGGCGGGTGAAAAACTGTTTTTT.

This sequence joins TRBV10-3 and TRBJ2-3, with 10 bases fitting TRBD2. CDR3 length equals 15 residues. Germline V gene data show CDR1 as ENHRY and CDR2 as SYGVKD. V trimming: 6 bases; J trimming: 1 base; junction bases outside the gene matches: 4. The CDR3 loop is CAIRELAGGTDTQYF. As DNA, the CDR3 is TGTGCCATCAGGGAGCTAGCGGGAGGCACAGATACGCAGTATTTT.

The genes are TRBV6-1 and TRBJ1-2, with TRBD1 matching 9 bases. After removal of 1 base from V and 3 bases from J, the junction contained 3 bases not matched to a gene. Looked up from germline, CDR1 is MNHNS and CDR2 is SASEGT. The CDR3 is 15 residues long. This CDR3 reads CASSEEDRGYYGYTF. CDR3 nucleotides: TGTGCCAGCAGTGAAGAGGACAGGGGATACTATGGCTACACCTTC.

The chain couples TRBV9 to TRBJ2-5; TRBD1 might be the D (8 bases). The CDR3 has 17 amino acids. CDR1 SGDLS and CDR2 YYNGEE come from the germline V gene. Deletions cut 3 bases from V and 2 bases from J, with 20 bases between. The CDR3 sequence is CASSAGGTGDQQETQYF. CDR3 in DNA: TGTGCCAGCAGCGCCGGGGGGACAGGAGACCAACAAGAGACCCAGTACTTC.

V is TRBV28 and J is TRBJ1-2; 9 nucleotides align to TRBD1. V trimming: 10 bases; J trimming: 4 bases; junction bases outside the gene matches: 4. This CDR3 spans 12 amino acids. The germline CDR1 and CDR2 sequences are MDHEN and SYDVKM. This chain's CDR3 is CATSTGGYGYTF. CDR3 nucleotides: TGTGCCACCTCGACAGGGGGCTATGGCTACACCTTC.

This clone was recorded a few times. V is TRBV7-3 and J is TRBJ2-1; 14 nucleotides match TRBD2. V lost 0 bases, J lost 12 bases, and 16 bases stayed unmatched. This CDR3 contains 19 residues. Per germline, CDR1 SGHTA and CDR2 FQGTGA. CDR3 DNA: TGTGCCAGCAGCTTAACCCAAGGACTAGCGGGAGGTAGATCTGGGGGGCAGTTCTTC. This gives the protein CASSLTQGLAGGRSGGQFF.

The chain couples TRBV7-2 to TRBJ1-4; D is unresolved. The CDR3 consists of 14 residues. Germline assignment: CDR1 SGHTA and CDR2 FQGNSA. Between the trimmed V and J ends, which lost 6 bases and 3 bases, there was a span of 11 bases. The CDR3 loop reads CASRSSRANEKLFF. The CDR3 DNA follows: TGTGCCAGCAGGTCAAGTCGGGCTAATGAAAAACTGTTTTTT.

V gene TRBV7-9 combines with J gene TRBJ2-6, with TRBD2 as a possible D gene (6 bases). V lost 5 bases, J lost 0 bases, and 8 bases lay in between. The CDR3 is 15 amino acids. Germline V gene data show CDR1 as SEHNR and CDR2 as FQNEAQ (reference sequence). The CDR3 coding sequence is TGTGCCAGCAGCGGGGGGAGCTCTGGGGCCAACGTCCTGACTTTC. It codes for CASSGGSSGANVLTF.

The chain is built from TRBV6-6 and TRBJ2-2; the D gene is possibly TRBD2 (5 bases). The V and J ends lost 6 bases and 5 bases respectively, with 16 bases between them. The CDR3 is 15 amino acids. Germline values: CDR1 MNHNY, CDR2 SVGAGI (reference sequence). The CDR3 loop reads CASRPNGVGTGELFF. The CDR3 DNA reads TGTGCCAGCAGGCCCAACGGGGTCGGAACCGGGGAGCTGTTTTTT.

This clone was seen only a few times. This sequence joins TRBV2 and TRBJ2-5; perhaps TRBD2 as D (6 bases). Germline values: CDR1 SNHLY, CDR2 FYNNEI. This CDR3 region has 12 residues. The V end was cut by 8 bases, the J end by 4 bases, with 11 bases between. CDR3 sequence: CASRISGETQYF. The CDR3, as DNA: TGTGCCAGCCGAATTAGCGGAGAGACCCAGTACTTC.

The sample holds many counts of this clone. The V gene is TRBV30, the J gene TRBJ2-5; the match to TRBD2 covers 7 bases. This CDR3 region has 14 residues. Germline values: CDR1 GTSNPN, CDR2 SVGIG (reference sequence). V dropped 8 bases and J dropped 1; count of bases not matched to a gene: 10. This CDR3 reads CAHVAGTIQETQYF. CDR3 sequence (DNA): TGTGCCCATGTAGCGGGTACCATCCAAGAGACCCAGTACTTC.

V usage is TRBV28 and J usage is TRBJ1-1; TRBD1 agrees at 7 bases. This CDR3 comprises 14 residues. Unmatched junction bases numbered 13, after V lost 11 bases and J lost 4 bases. Looked up from germline, CDR1 is MDHEN and CDR2 is SYDVKM. CDR3 residues: CAEQSGGLSTEAFF. The DNA of the CDR3 is TGTGCCGAACAGTCAGGGGGTCTAAGCACTGAAGCTTTCTTT.